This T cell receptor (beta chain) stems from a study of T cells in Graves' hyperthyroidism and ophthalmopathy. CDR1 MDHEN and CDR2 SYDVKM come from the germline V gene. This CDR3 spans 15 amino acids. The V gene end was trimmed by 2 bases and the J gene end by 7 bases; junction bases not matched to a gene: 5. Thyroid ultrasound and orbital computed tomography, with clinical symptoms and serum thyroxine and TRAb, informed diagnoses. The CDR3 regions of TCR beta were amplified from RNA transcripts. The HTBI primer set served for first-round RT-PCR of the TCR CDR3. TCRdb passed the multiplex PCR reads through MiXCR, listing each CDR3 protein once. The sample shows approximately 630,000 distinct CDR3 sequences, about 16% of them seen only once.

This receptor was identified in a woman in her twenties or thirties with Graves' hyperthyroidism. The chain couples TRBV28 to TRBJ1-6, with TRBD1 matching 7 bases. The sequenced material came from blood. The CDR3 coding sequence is TGTGCCAGCAGTTTACCGGGACAGAAAAATTCACCCCTCCACTTT. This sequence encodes CASSLPGQKNSPLHF.